This TCR beta chain comes out of a study of CD8+CD57+ T cells in acquired aplastic anemia. Study conclusions and caveats: Sharing between patients and controls was observed for about 27 CD8+ CDR3 sequences.

Genomic DNA, the template, was used for profiling of the TCR beta VDJ and CDR3. MiXCR, applied by TCRdb to the reads, yields one record per CDR3 protein. The sample shows roughly 130,000 distinct CDR3 sequences, over 45% of them seen only once. This clonotype was recorded at least ten times. Its matching antigen is unknown. With 3 bases clipped from V and 5 bases from J, the junction kept 7 bases outside the gene matches. The CDR3 loop spans 14 amino acids. In germline, CDR1 is GTSNPN, CDR2 SVGIG (reference sequence). Sequenced input: sorted CD4+, CD8+, or CD8+CD57+ T cells (not recorded which) from PBMCs. This sequence was found in a human donor in good health, serving as a control. The rearrangement uses TRBV30 and TRBJ1-5, with 7 bases identical to TRBD1. In nucleotides, the CDR3 is TGTGCCTGGAGGCGGCAGGGGGGATATCAGCCCCAGCATTTT. Its protein product is CAWRRQGGYQPQHF.